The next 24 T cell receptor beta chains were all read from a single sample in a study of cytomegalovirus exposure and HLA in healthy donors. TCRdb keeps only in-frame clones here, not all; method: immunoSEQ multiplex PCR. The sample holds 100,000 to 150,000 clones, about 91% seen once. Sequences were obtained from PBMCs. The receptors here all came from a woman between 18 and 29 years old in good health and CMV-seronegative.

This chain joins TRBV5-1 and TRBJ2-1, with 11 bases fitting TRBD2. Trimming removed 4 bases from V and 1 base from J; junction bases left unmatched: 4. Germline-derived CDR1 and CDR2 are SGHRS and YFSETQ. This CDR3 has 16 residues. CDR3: CASSGLAGGSYNEQFF. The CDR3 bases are TGCGCCAGCAGCGGATTAGCGGGAGGGTCCTACAATGAGCAGTTCTTC. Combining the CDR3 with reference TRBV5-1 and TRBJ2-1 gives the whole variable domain KAGVTQTPRYLIKTRGQQVTLSCSPISGHRSVSWYQQTPGQGLQFLFEYFSETQRNKGNFPGRFSGRQFSNSRSEMNVSTLELGDSALYLCASSGLAGGSYNEQFFGPGTRLTVL.

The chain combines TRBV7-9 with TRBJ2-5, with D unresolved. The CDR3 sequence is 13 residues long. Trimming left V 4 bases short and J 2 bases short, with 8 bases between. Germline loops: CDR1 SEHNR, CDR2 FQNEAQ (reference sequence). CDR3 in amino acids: CASSYTRQETQYF. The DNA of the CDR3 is TGTGCCAGCAGCTACACAAGACAAGAGACCCAGTACTTC.

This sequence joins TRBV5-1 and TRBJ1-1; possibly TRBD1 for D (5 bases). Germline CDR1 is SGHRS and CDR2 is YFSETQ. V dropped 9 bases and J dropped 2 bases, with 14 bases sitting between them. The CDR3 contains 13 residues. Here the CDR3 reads CATRIGGNTEAFF. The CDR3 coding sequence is TGCGCCACGCGGATCGGGGGAAACACTGAAGCTTTCTTT.

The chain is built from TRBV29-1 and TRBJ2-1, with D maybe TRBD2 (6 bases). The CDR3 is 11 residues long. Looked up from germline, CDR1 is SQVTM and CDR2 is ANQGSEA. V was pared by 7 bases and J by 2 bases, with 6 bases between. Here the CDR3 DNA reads TGCAGCGGGGAGGCCTACAATGAGCAGTTCTTC. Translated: CSGEAYNEQFF.

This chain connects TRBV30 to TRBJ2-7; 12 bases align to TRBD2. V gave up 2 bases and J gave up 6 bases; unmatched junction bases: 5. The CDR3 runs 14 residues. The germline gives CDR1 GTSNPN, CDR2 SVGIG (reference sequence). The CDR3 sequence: CAWSYSSGRGEQYF. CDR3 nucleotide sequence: TGTGCCTGGAGTTATTCTAGCGGGAGGGGCGAGCAGTACTTC.

CDR3 bases: TGTGCCAGCAGTGACTCCGACAGGGTCGAGACCGGGGAGCTGTTTTTT. Residues: CASSDSDRVETGELFF. This chain connects TRBV6-4 to TRBJ2-2, with 7 nucleotides matching TRBD1. CDR3 length equals 16 residues. V shed 0 bases, J shed 5 bases, and the junction held 6 bases outside the gene matches. Germline CDR1 is MRHNA and CDR2 is SNTAGT.

CDR3 nucleotide sequence: TGTGCCAGCAGTCTCCCTCCCGGGGGCTACACCTTC. Translating it yields CASSLPPGGYTF. The chain joins TRBV6-5 to TRBJ1-2; D gene unclear. V gave up 5 bases and J gave up 8 bases, with 12 bases separating them. The CDR3 has 12 residues. Germline V gives CDR1 MNHEY, CDR2 SVGAGI.

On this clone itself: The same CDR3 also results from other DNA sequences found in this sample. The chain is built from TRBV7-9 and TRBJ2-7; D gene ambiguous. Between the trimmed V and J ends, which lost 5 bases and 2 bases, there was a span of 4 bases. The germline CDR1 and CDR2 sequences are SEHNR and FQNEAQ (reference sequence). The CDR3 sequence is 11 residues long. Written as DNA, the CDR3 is TGTGCCAGCAGCGTCACCTACGAGCAGTACTTC. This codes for CASSVTYEQYF. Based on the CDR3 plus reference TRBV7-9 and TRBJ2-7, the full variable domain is DTGVSQNPRHKITKRGQNVTFRCDPISEHNRLYWYRQTLGQGPEFLTYFQNEAQLEKSRLLSDRFSAERPKGSFSTLEIQRTEQGDSAMYLCASSVTYEQYFGPGTRLTVT.

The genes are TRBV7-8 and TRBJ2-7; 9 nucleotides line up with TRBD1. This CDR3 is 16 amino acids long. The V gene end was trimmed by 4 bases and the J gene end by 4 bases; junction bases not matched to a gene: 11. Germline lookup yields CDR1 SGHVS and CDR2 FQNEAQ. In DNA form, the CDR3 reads TGTGCCAGCAGCTCTCAACAGGGGGCGATTCGTTACGAGCAGTACGTC. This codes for CASSSQQGAIRYEQYV.

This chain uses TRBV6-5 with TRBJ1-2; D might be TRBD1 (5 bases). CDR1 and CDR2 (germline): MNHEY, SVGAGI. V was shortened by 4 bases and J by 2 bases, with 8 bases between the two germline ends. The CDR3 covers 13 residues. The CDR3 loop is CASSFRGNYGYTF. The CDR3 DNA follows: TGTGCCAGCAGTTTTCGGGGGAACTATGGCTACACCTTC.

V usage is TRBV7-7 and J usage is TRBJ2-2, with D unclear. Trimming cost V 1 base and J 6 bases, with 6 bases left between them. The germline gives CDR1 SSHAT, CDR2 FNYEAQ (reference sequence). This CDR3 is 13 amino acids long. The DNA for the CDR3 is TGTGCCAGCAGCTTAGTGCGTTCCGGGGAGCTGTTTTTT. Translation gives CASSLVRSGELFF.

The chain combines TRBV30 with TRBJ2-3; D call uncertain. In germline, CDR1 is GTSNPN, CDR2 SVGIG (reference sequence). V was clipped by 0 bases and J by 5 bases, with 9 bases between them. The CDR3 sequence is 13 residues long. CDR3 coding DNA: TGTGCCTGGAGTGTACTTCCGGGAGATACGCAGTATTTT. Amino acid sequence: CAWSVLPGDTQYF.

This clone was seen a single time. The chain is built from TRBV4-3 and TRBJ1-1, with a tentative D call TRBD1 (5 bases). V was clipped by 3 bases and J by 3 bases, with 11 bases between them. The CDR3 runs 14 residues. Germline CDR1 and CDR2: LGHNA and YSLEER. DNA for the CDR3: TGCGCCAGCAGCCATAGCGGGGCCGACACTGAAGCTTTCTTT. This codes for CASSHSGADTEAFF.

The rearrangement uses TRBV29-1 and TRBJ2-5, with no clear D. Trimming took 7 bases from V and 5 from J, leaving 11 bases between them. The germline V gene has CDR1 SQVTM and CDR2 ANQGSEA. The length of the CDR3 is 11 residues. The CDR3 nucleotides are TGCAGCGCCCGAGAATGGGAGACCCAGTACTTC. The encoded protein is CSAREWETQYF.

The CDR3 region has the DNA TGTGCCAGCAGCTCATTCGGGGGGGAATCACCCCTCCACTTT. Residues: CASSSFGGESPLHF. The chain links TRBV7-2 to TRBJ1-6, with a possible D match to TRBD1 (5 bases). The CDR3 length is 14 residues. Germline V lookup: CDR1 SGHTA, CDR2 FQGNSA. The germline V and J ends were trimmed by 4 bases and 10 bases, with 14 bases remaining between them.

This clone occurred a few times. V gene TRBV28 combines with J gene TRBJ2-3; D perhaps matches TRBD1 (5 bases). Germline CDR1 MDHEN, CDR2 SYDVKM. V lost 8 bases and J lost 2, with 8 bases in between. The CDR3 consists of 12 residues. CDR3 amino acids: CASGAVTDTQYF. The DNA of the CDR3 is TGTGCCAGCGGGGCAGTCACAGATACGCAGTATTTT.

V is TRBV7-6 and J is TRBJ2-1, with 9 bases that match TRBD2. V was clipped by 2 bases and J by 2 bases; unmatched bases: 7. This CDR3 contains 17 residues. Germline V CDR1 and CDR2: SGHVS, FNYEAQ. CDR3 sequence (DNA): TGTGCCAGCAGCTTATATCCGACTAGCGGAGCCTACAATGAGCAGTTCTTC. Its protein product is CASSLYPTSGAYNEQFF.

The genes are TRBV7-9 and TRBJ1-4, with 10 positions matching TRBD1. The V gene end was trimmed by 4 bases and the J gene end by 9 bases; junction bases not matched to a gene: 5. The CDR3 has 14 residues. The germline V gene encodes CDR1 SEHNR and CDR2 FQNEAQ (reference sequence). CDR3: CASSSLDRGQKLFF. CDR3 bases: TGTGCCAGCAGCTCACTCGACAGGGGGCAAAAACTGTTTTTT.

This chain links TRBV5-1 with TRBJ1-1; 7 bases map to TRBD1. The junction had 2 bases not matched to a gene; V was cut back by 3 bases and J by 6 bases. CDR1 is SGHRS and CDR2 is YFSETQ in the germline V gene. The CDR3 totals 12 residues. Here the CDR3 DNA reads TGCGCCAGCAGCTCGGACAGGTCTGAAGCTTTCTTT. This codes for CASSSDRSEAFF.

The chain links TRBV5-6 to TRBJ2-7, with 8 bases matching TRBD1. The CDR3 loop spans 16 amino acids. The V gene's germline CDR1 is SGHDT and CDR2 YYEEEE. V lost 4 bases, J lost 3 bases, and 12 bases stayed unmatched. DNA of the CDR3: TGTGCCAGCAGCCACAAGCCGACAGGGGCAATCTACGAGCAGTACTTC. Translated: CASSHKPTGAIYEQYF.

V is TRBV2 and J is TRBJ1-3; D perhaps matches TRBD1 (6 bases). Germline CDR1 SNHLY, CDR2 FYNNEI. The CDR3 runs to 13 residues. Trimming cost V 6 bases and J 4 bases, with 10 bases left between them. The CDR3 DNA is TGTGCCAGCAGCACAGGGCACGGAAACACCATATATTTT. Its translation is CASSTGHGNTIYF.

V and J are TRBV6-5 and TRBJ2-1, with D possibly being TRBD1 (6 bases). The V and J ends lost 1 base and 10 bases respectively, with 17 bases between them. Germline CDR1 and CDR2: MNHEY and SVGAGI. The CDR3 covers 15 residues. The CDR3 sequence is CASSYWLPGTSEQFF. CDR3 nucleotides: TGTGCCAGCAGTTACTGGCTTCCCGGGACAAGCGAGCAGTTCTTC.

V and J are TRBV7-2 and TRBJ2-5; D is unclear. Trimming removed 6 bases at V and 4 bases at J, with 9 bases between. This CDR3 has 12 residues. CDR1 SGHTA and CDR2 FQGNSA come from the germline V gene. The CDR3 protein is CASRLIGETQYF. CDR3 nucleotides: TGTGCCAGCAGGTTAATCGGAGAGACCCAGTACTTC.

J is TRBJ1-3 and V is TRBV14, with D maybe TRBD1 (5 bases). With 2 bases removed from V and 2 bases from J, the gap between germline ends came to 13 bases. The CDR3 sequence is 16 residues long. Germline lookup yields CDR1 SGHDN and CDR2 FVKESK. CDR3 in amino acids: CASSQYEGVAGNTIYF. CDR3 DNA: TGTGCCAGCAGCCAATACGAAGGGGTTGCTGGAAACACCATATATTTT.